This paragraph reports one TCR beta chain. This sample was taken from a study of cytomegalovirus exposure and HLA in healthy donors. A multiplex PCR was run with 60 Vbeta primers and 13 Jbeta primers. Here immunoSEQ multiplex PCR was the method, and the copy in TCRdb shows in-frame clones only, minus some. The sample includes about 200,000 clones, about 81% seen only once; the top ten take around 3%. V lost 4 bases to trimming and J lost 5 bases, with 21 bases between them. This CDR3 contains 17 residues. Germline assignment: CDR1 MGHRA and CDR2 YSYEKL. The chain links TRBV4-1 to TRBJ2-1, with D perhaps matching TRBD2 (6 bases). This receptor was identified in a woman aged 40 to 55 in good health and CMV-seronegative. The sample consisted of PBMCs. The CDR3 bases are TGCGCCAGCAGCCTGTCGGGACTTTGGGGGATAAACAATGAGCAGTTCTTC. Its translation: CASSLSGLWGINNEQFF.